Listed here are 25 T cell receptor beta chains from one sample, sequenced in a study of T cells in Graves' hyperthyroidism and ophthalmopathy. Amplification of TCR beta CDR3 regions was performed using RNA transcripts as template. Researchers ran a first-round RT-PCR on the TCR CDR3 using the HTBI primer set. MiXCR was run by TCRdb on the multiplex PCR reads, yielding one entry per CDR3 protein. The profile shows 500,000 to 600,000 distinct CDR3 sequences, about 20% of them singletons. The sample taken for sequencing was blood. The receptors shown here come from a man aged 35 to 55 with Graves' ophthalmopathy.

This chain links TRBV5-5 with TRBJ2-2; 11 nucleotides align to TRBD2. The CDR3 totals 17 residues. Germline V CDR1 and CDR2: SGHKS, YYEKEE (reference sequence). V trimming: 1 base; J trimming: 4 bases; junction bases outside the gene matches: 6. CDR3 amino acids: CASSLRATSGTTGELFF. As DNA, the CDR3 is TGTGCCAGCAGCTTGCGGGCGACTAGCGGGACCACCGGGGAGCTGTTTTTT.

The chain joins TRBV6-1 to TRBJ2-2, with 7 positions matching TRBD1. The V gene's germline CDR1 is MNHNS and CDR2 SASEGT. The CDR3 extends over 15 amino acids. V shed 4 bases, J shed 0 bases, and the junction held 2 bases outside the gene matches. The CDR3 coding sequence is TGTGCCAGCAGTGCTCAGGGGGCGAACACCGGGGAGCTGTTTTTT. Protein sequence: CASSAQGANTGELFF.

The chain joins TRBV6-2 or TRBV6-3 to TRBJ2-7, with 9 bases aligning to TRBD2. This CDR3 comprises 15 residues. V was clipped by 2 bases and J by 4 bases; unmatched bases: 6. Per germline, CDR1 MNHEY and CDR2 SVGEGT. CDR3 DNA sequence: TGTGCCAGCAGTTACGCTAGCGGGACGAGGTACGAGCAGTACTTC. It translates to CASSYASGTRYEQYF.

The gene calls are TRBV7-2 and TRBJ1-2; D uncertain. This CDR3 region has 13 residues. V shed 4 bases and J shed 1 base, with 7 bases lying between them. Germline CDR1 is SGHTA and CDR2 is FQGNSA. CDR3 in DNA: TGTGCCAGCAGCTGGGGTTATAACTATGGCTACACCTTC. Translating it yields CASSWGYNYGYTF.

This clonotype was detected a few times. CDR3 bases: TGTGCCAGCACCCCGGACAGATATAATTCACCCCTCCACTTT. Its protein is CASTPDRYNSPLHF. The chain is built from TRBV11-2 and TRBJ1-6; D might be TRBD1 (6 bases). The length of the CDR3 is 14 residues. Looked up from germline, CDR1 is SGHAT and CDR2 is FQNNGV. Trimming took off 7 bases at V and 4 bases at J, with 11 bases between the two ends.

At least ten counts were recorded for this clonotype. V and J are TRBV6-1 and TRBJ2-7; D gene uncertain. This CDR3 spans 12 amino acids. V lost 2 bases, J lost 6 bases, and 8 bases lay in between. Germline CDR1 MNHNS, CDR2 SASEGT. The DNA for the CDR3 is TGTGCCAGCAGTGAAAGTTGGGTCGAGCAGTACTTC. Its protein is CASSESWVEQYF.

J is TRBJ2-3 and V is TRBV27; possibly TRBD1 for D (7 bases). Per germline, CDR1 MNHEY and CDR2 SMNVEV (reference sequence). Deletions cut 10 bases from V and 3 bases from J, with 20 bases between. CDR3 length: 15 amino acids. The CDR3 region is CANLRQGGNTDTQYF. CDR3 DNA: TGTGCCAACCTGCGGCAGGGGGGCAATACAGATACGCAGTATTTT.

In its sample, this clonotype was seen a few times. The chain employs TRBV5-5 and TRBJ2-3, with 7 bases aligning to TRBD2. The CDR3 is 15 amino acids. J gave up 6 bases and V 2 bases, and 9 bases lay outside the gene matches. CDR1 is SGHKS, CDR2 YYEKEE, per germline (reference sequence). CDR3 sequence (DNA): TGTGCCAGCAGCTTCCGGGGGAGGGCCCTTGATACGCAGTATTTT. Amino acid sequence: CASSFRGRALDTQYF.

This clonotype has more than one count but fewer than ten. The genes are TRBV12-3 or TRBV12-4 and TRBJ2-4, with 13 bases lining up with TRBD2. The CDR3 is 19 amino acids. The J segment lost 3 bases and the V segment lost 8 bases, leaving 16 bases of the junction unmatched. CDR3 coding DNA: TGTGCCAGCCTGGTCATGACTAGCGGGAGGTTGGGGGGCAAAAACATTCAGTACTTC. Encoded protein: CASLVMTSGRLGGKNIQYF.

The V gene is TRBV20-1, the J gene TRBJ2-1; 10 bases fit TRBD2. CDR1 and CDR2 (germline): DFQATT, SNEGSKA (reference sequence). The CDR3 runs 16 residues. V was clipped by 5 bases and J by 0 bases; unmatched bases: 7. CDR3 DNA sequence: TGCAGTGCTCGTCCAGCTAGCGGGAGCTCCTACAATGAGCAGTTCTTC. It specifies CSARPASGSSYNEQFF.

This clonotype was counted only a few times. The gene calls are TRBV7-8 and TRBJ2-2; 12 bases match TRBD2. CDR3 size: 16 residues. With V trimmed by 5 bases and J by 4 bases, 5 bases remained unmatched. Germline V gene lookup returns CDR1 SGHVS and CDR2 FQNEAQ. CDR3 bases: TGTGCCAGCAGCCCTACTAGCGGGGGGTTCACCGGGGAGCTGTTTTTT. This codes for CASSPTSGGFTGELFF.

The chain links TRBV10-3 to TRBJ2-3; TRBD2 might be the D (5 bases). This CDR3 comprises 14 residues. Germline loops: CDR1 ENHRY, CDR2 SYGVKD. Trimming removed 7 bases from V and 1 base from J, with 12 bases in between. DNA of the CDR3: TGTGCCATCAAGGTAGGAGCGGGCACAGATACGCAGTATTTT. It yields the protein CAIKVGAGTDTQYF.

This clonotype came up many times. The chain carries TRBV20-1 and TRBJ2-7; 9 bases map to TRBD2. Trimming cost V 6 bases and J 3 bases; bases outside gene matches: 6. The CDR3 has 13 amino acids. Germline loops: CDR1 DFQATT, CDR2 SNEGSKA (reference sequence). In nucleotides, the CDR3 is TGCAGTGCGCTAGCGGGAAACCTCTACGAGCAGTACTTC. It translates to CSALAGNLYEQYF.

This clonotype was picked up one time. The chain has TRBV20-1 and TRBJ2-6, with 9 bases identical to TRBD1. J was trimmed by 0 bases and V by 8 bases; bases with no gene match: 17. The germline V gene has CDR1 DFQATT and CDR2 SNEGSKA (reference sequence). The CDR3 spans 19 residues. CDR3 coding DNA: TGCAGTAACCGAGGGTACCGGGACAGGGTGATCTCTGGGGCCAACGTCCTGACTTTC. Translating gives CSNRGYRDRVISGANVLTF.

This clonotype showed up just a few times. The chain is built from TRBV5-8 and TRBJ2-3; no clear D gene. This CDR3 contains 14 residues. The germline gives CDR1 SGHTS, CDR2 YDEGEE. V lost 1 base to trimming and J lost 0 bases, with 6 bases between them. The CDR3 here is CASSLWPSTDTQYF. CDR3 DNA: TGTGCCAGCAGCTTGTGGCCAAGCACAGATACGCAGTATTTT. The full variable domain, its missing parts supplied by reference TRBV5-8 and TRBJ2-3, is EAGVTQSPTHLIKTRGQQATLRCSPISGHTSVYWYQQALGLGLQFLLWYDEGEERNRGNFPPRFSGRQFPNYSSELNVNALELEDSALYLCASSLWPSTDTQYFGPGTRLTVL.

This clonotype was observed at least ten times. CDR3 amino acids: CASSSHRDRNTGELFF. As DNA, the CDR3 is TGTGCCAGCAGCTCCCACCGGGACAGAAACACCGGGGAGCTGTTTTTT. The chain is built from TRBV7-2 and TRBJ2-2; 7 bases line up with TRBD1. V trimming: 4 bases; J trimming: 2 bases; junction bases outside the gene matches: 7. Germline V gene data show CDR1 as SGHTA and CDR2 as FQGNSA. The CDR3 has 16 amino acids.

This clonotype was seen once. In DNA form, the CDR3 reads TGTGCCAGCAGGGGGTCTAGCGGGGGCTACAATGAGCAGTACTTC. Translated: CASRGSSGGYNEQYF. The chain is built from TRBV12-3 or TRBV12-4 and TRBJ2-1; 10 bases are a match to TRBD2. The end of the DNA is better explained by TRBJ2-7, so the J call may be wrong. The CDR3 has 15 amino acids.

This clonotype was recorded a few times. The chain carries TRBV18 and TRBJ1-2; tentatively, D is TRBD1 (6 bases). Germline assignment: CDR1 KGHSH and CDR2 LQKENI. There are 15 residues in the CDR3. Trimming pared 3 bases from V and 4 bases from J, leaving 15 bases between. The CDR3 nucleotides read TGTGCCAGCTCACCGGGAGGACAGATACTCTATGGCTACACCTTC. This encodes CASSPGGQILYGYTF. The full variable domain, rest sourced from reference TRBV18 and TRBJ1-2, is NAGVMQNPRHLVRRRGQEARLRCSPMKGHSHVYWYRQLPEEGLKFMVYLQKENIIDESGMPKERFSAEFPKEGPSILRIQQVVRGDSAAYFCASSPGGQILYGYTFGSGTRLTVV.

In this sample, this clonotype turned up a few times. The CDR3 protein is CASRTEERHTGELFF. The CDR3 DNA sequence: TGCGCCAGCCGCACCGAGGAGCGGCACACCGGGGAGCTGTTTTTT. V and J are TRBV10-2 and TRBJ2-2; D possibly corresponds to TRBD2 (5 bases). The CDR3 runs to 15 residues. With 8 bases removed from V and 3 bases from J, the gap between germline ends came to 16 bases. Germline CDR1 WSHSY, CDR2 SAAADI.

V gene TRBV6-2 or TRBV6-3 combines with J gene TRBJ2-7; no reliable D call. CDR3 length equals 13 residues. V lost 5 bases and J lost 0, with 8 bases in between. Germline values: CDR1 MNHEY, CDR2 SVGEGT. The CDR3 region has the DNA TGTGCCAGCAGTATGTCGATCTCCTACGAGCAGTACTTC. Its translation: CASSMSISYEQYF.

The V call is TRBV6-1, the J call TRBJ2-2; 10 bases align to TRBD1. The length of the CDR3 is 17 residues. Germline values: CDR1 MNHNS, CDR2 SASEGT. V trimming: 1 base; J trimming: 7 bases; junction bases outside the gene matches: 9. This CDR3 is CASSEGGTGALHGELFF. CDR3 DNA sequence: TGTGCCAGCAGTGAAGGAGGGACAGGGGCCCTCCACGGGGAGCTGTTTTTT.

Ten or more counts support this clonotype. The chain links TRBV18 to TRBJ1-4; tentative D call: TRBD1 (6 bases). The CDR3 spans 14 residues. Germline V gene data show CDR1 as KGHSH and CDR2 as LQKENI. V gave up 6 bases and J gave up 7 bases, with 15 bases separating them. The CDR3 DNA reads as TGTGCCAGCTCCCAGCGGCAGGGGACTGAAAAACTGTTTTTT. The encoded protein is CASSQRQGTEKLFF.

The gene calls are TRBV5-6 and TRBJ2-7, with D possibly matching TRBD1 (5 bases). V lost 3 bases and J 5 bases, leaving 9 bases between the germline ends. The CDR3 totals 12 residues. From germline, CDR1 is SGHDT and CDR2 YYEEEE. The CDR3 sequence: CASSSIQDEQYF. Written as DNA, the CDR3 is TGTGCCAGCAGCTCTATACAGGACGAGCAGTACTTC.

J is TRBJ2-5 and V is TRBV5-6; 10 positions agree with TRBD1. Losses at the gene ends were 4 bases for V and 6 bases for J; bases not matched to a gene: 12. The CDR3 is 16 amino acids. Germline CDR1 reads SGHDT; CDR2 reads YYEEEE. CDR3 in amino acids: CASSMKRDRGYKTQYF. CDR3 coding DNA: TGTGCCAGCAGCATGAAGCGGGACAGGGGATACAAGACCCAGTACTTC.

The V call is TRBV3-1, the J call TRBJ2-1; D is undetermined. Per germline, CDR1 LGHDT and CDR2 YNNKEL (reference sequence). With 2 bases removed from V and 10 bases from J, the gap between germline ends came to 6 bases. The CDR3 sequence is 11 residues long. DNA of the CDR3: TGTGCCAGCAGCCAACAAGCAGAGCAGTTCTTC. Protein product: CASSQQAEQFF.